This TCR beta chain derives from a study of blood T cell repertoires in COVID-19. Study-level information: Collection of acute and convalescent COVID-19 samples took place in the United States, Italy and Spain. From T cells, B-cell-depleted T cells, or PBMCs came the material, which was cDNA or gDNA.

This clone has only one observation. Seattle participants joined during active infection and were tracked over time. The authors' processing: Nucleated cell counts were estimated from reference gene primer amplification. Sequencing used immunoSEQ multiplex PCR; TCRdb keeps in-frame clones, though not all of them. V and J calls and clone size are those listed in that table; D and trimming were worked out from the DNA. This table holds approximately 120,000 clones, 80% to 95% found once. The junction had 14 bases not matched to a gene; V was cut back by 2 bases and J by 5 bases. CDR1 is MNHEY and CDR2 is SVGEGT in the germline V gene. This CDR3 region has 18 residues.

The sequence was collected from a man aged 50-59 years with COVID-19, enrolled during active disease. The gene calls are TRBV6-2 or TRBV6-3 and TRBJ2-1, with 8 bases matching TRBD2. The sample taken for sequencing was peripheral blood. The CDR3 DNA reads TGTGCCAGCAGTTACACCCCCTCACTAGCGGCCCGGGACAATGAGCAGTTCTTC. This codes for CASSYTPSLAARDNEQFF.